The clone carrying this T cell receptor (beta chain) was observed at least ten times. The length of the CDR3 is 14 residues. The V end lost 0 bases, the J end lost 3 bases, and 9 bases lay between the germline ends. Germline CDR1 SNHLY, CDR2 FYNNEI. The sample originates from a study of identical twins. Via MiXCR, TCRdb re-called the 5' RACE reads, giving one row per CDR3 protein. The sample contains approximately 220,000 distinct CDR3 sequences, around 6.8% of which appear only once. This sample was also put to use in a study of yellow fever vaccine responses in identical twins.

The TCR comes from a woman aged 18-35 years in good health. The sequencing input was memory (CD45RO+) T cells sorted from blood. The chain joins TRBV2 to TRBJ2-7; possibly TRBD1 for D (5 bases). In DNA form, the CDR3 reads TGTGCCAGCAGTGAAGCTCTCCAGGGCTACGAGCAGTACTTC. Translating gives CASSEALQGYEQYF.